A selection of T cell receptor beta chains follows, all from one sample in a study of cytomegalovirus exposure and HLA in healthy donors. The table came from immunoSEQ multiplex PCR; TCRdb's copy has only in-frame clones and leaves some out. The profile shows fewer than 85,000 clones, 78% of them singletons. Sequences were obtained from PBMCs. Every receptor here comes from a male donor in good health and CMV-seropositive. Each CDR3 is given with its conserved first and last residue. A D gene is named only where the DNA matches it firmly. Some rows have no size entry. The others give once, few or many, or a class for an expanded clone.

cdr3_aa,cdr3_nt,d_call,v_call,clone_size,j_call
CATGGGAQNTEAFF,TGTGCCACGGGGGGAGGGGCCCAGAACACTGAAGCTTTCTTT,NA,TRBV10-3,medium-sized,TRBJ1-1
CATGSSGNTIYF,TGTGCCACGGGAAGCTCTGGAAACACCATATATTTT,NA,TRBV7-9,NA,TRBJ1-3
CASSLGASGDNEQFF,TGTGCCAGCAGCTTAGGTGCTAGCGGGGACAATGAGCAGTTCTTC,TRBD2,TRBV7-9,NA,TRBJ2-1
CASSPTTGADSPLHF,TGTGCCAGCTCCCCAACGACAGGGGCCGATTCACCCCTCCACTTT,TRBD1,TRBV18,NA,TRBJ1-6
CASSQVTIGRRLKHF,TGCGCCAGCAGCCAAGTTACAATCGGTCGGCGGCTGAAGCATTTT,NA,TRBV4-1,NA,TRBJ1-5
CASSQEVRGPNYGYTF,TGTGCCAGCAGCCAAGAGGTGCGGGGGCCAAACTATGGCTACACCTTC,NA,TRBV4-2,once,TRBJ1-2
CSVGVREETQYF,TGCAGCGTTGGAGTACGAGAAGAGACCCAGTACTTC,NA,TRBV29-1,NA,TRBJ2-5
CASSPRGGPGYEQYF,TGTGCCAGCAGTCCCCGAGGAGGGCCGGGTTACGAGCAGTACTTC,NA,TRBV27,NA,TRBJ2-7
CASIPTLGLAGVLAKNIQYF,TGTGCCAGCATTCCGACCCTGGGACTAGCGGGAGTCTTGGCCAAAAACATTCAGTACTTC,TRBD2,TRBV2,NA,TRBJ2-4
CASSYTGGDYSYYGYTF,TGCGCCAGCAGCTACACAGGGGGCGATTACTCTTACTATGGCTACACCTTC,TRBD1,TRBV5-1,NA,TRBJ1-2
CASIGWAHEQYF,TGTGCCAGCATTGGATGGGCACACGAGCAGTACTTC,NA,TRBV28,NA,TRBJ2-7
CASSAYREKNEQFF,TGTGCCAGCAGCGCCTACAGGGAGAAGAATGAGCAGTTCTTC,NA,TRBV7-3,NA,TRBJ2-1
CASSILAFNEQFF,TGTGCCAGCAGCATACTAGCGTTCAATGAGCAGTTCTTC,TRBD2,TRBV5-4,NA,TRBJ2-1
CAARGPTYNEQFF,TGTGCCGCCCGGGGTCCAACCTACAATGAGCAGTTCTTC,NA,TRBV10-3,NA,TRBJ2-1
CASSYWSGRLNEQFF,TGTGCCAGCAGCTACTGGAGCGGACGGCTCAATGAGCAGTTCTTC,NA,TRBV5-6,few,TRBJ2-1
CASSLTYTELYGYTF,TGTGCCAGTAGTTTAACTTACACAGAACTCTATGGCTACACCTTC,NA,TRBV19,few,TRBJ1-2
CASSTRTGIGSGANVLTF,TGTGCCAGCAGTACTAGGACAGGGATAGGGTCTGGGGCCAACGTCCTGACTTTC,TRBD1,TRBV28,once,TRBJ2-6
CASSLGQGTSTDTQYF,TGCGCCAGCAGCTTGGGCCAGGGAACTAGCACAGATACGCAGTATTTT,NA,TRBV5-1,few,TRBJ2-3
CASSPQGNQPQHF,TGTGCCAGTAGTCCCCAGGGTAATCAGCCCCAGCATTTT,NA,TRBV19,NA,TRBJ1-5
CASSLVWQENTEAFF,TGTGCCAGCAGCTTAGTTTGGCAGGAGAACACTGAAGCTTTCTTT,NA,TRBV7-9,NA,TRBJ1-1
CASSPGTGVNTEAFF,TGTGCCAGCAGCCCCGGGACAGGAGTAAACACTGAAGCTTTCTTT,TRBD1,TRBV4-2,NA,TRBJ1-1
CASSARDRGPNEKLFF,TGTGCCAGCAGCGCACGGGACAGGGGTCCTAATGAAAAACTGTTTTTT,TRBD1,TRBV7-9,few,TRBJ1-4
CASSELPGREQFF,TGTGCCAGCAGTGAACTCCCCGGTCGTGAGCAGTTCTTC,NA,TRBV6-4,NA,TRBJ2-1
CASSPLRLDHEQFF,TGTGCCAGCAGCCCACTACGACTAGATCATGAGCAGTTCTTC,NA,TRBV7-9,few,TRBJ2-1
CASSHTGTGFDTQYF,TGCGCCAGCAGCCACACCGGGACAGGGTTCGATACGCAGTATTTT,TRBD1,TRBV5-1,NA,TRBJ2-3
CASSIVGQGSYEQYF,TGTGCCAGTAGTATTGTGGGACAGGGCTCCTACGAGCAGTACTTC,TRBD1,TRBV19,NA,TRBJ2-7
CASSLAGSQGEAFF,TGTGCCAGCAGCTTAGCTGGATCCCAGGGTGAAGCTTTCTTT,NA,TRBV7-9,NA,TRBJ1-1
CASGETGTEVNEQYF,TGTGCCAGCGGTGAGACAGGGACAGAGGTAAACGAGCAGTACTTC,TRBD1,TRBV14,once,TRBJ2-7
CASSSWRGVGEQYF,TGTGCCAGCAGTTCGTGGCGGGGGGTCGGCGAGCAGTACTTC,TRBD2,TRBV28,few,TRBJ2-7
CASSLRRDSPNTGELFF,TGTGCCAGCAGCCTCCGTCGGGACTCGCCGAACACCGGGGAGCTGTTTTTT,NA,TRBV5-5,NA,TRBJ2-2
CASSLTGGTEAFF,TGCGCCAGCAGTTTGACAGGGGGCACTGAAGCTTTCTTT,TRBD1,TRBV5-1,NA,TRBJ1-1
CASSGGTGRNTEAFF,TGCGCCAGCAGCGGGGGCACCGGAAGGAACACTGAAGCTTTCTTT,NA,TRBV5-1,few,TRBJ1-1
CASSPPGQGSGYTF,TGTGCCAGCAGTCCCCCGGGACAGGGTAGTGGCTACACCTTC,TRBD1,TRBV6-5,NA,TRBJ1-2
CASSYGPGGGEQFF,TGTGCCAGCAGTTACGGTCCCGGGGGTGGTGAGCAGTTCTTC,NA,TRBV6-5,NA,TRBJ2-1
CASSLEGQGGPGANVLTF,TGTGCCAGCAGTTTAGAGGGACAGGGGGGACCTGGGGCCAACGTCCTGACTTTC,TRBD1,TRBV27,NA,TRBJ2-6
CASSRTGVTEAFF,TGTGCCAGCTCGCGGACGGGGGTGACTGAAGCTTTCTTT,NA,TRBV18,NA,TRBJ1-1
CASSQTEYEQYF,TGTGCCAGCAGCCAGACGGAGTACGAGCAGTACTTC,NA,TRBV28,NA,TRBJ2-7
CASSFRGQGVVFGQPQHF,TGTGCCAGCAGTTTCAGAGGTCAGGGGGTTGTTTTTGGGCAGCCCCAGCATTTT,TRBD1,TRBV28,NA,TRBJ1-5
CASSFSGGETQYF,TGTGCCAGCAGCTTCTCGGGTGGAGAGACCCAGTACTTC,NA,TRBV5-4,NA,TRBJ2-5
CASSLESFLTDTQYF,TGTGCCAGCAGCTTAGAAAGCTTCCTCACAGATACGCAGTATTTT,NA,TRBV7-9,NA,TRBJ2-3
CASSLGQPYEQYF,TGTGCCAGCAGCCTCGGACAGCCATACGAGCAGTACTTC,NA,TRBV6-5,few,TRBJ2-7
CASSLGDSGNTIYF,TGTGCCAGCAGTCTAGGGGATTCTGGAAACACCATATATTTT,NA,TRBV6-5,NA,TRBJ1-3
CASSEGNRVPNQPQHF,TGTGCCAGCAGTGAAGGCAACAGGGTTCCCAATCAGCCCCAGCATTTT,NA,TRBV2,NA,TRBJ1-5
CASTMEGAIGANVLTF,TGTGCCAGTACGATGGAGGGGGCGATTGGGGCCAACGTCCTGACTTTC,NA,TRBV19,NA,TRBJ2-6
CASSFSGQFNQPQHF,TGTGCCAGCAGCTTTTCGGGACAGTTCAATCAGCCCCAGCATTTT,TRBD1,TRBV7-9,NA,TRBJ1-5
CASSPRIRGYEQYF,TGTGCCAGCAGTCCGAGGATCCGGGGGTACGAGCAGTACTTC,NA,TRBV6-5,NA,TRBJ2-7
CASSGLQGANEQFF,TGTGCCAGCAGTGGATTACAGGGGGCCAATGAGCAGTTCTTC,TRBD1,TRBV28,NA,TRBJ2-1